One sample yielded the 14 T cell receptor beta chains listed below, sequenced in a study of shared T cell receptors in the human thymus. Libraries were prepared by immunoSEQ multiplex PCR; TCRdb keeps only in-frame clonotypes and omits some of them. The table lists about 660,000 clones, 70% to 90% of them singletons. This sample also appeared in a second study, on human thymus T cells.

Specimen: thymocytes. These receptors all come from a boy younger than two with a congenital heart defect.

The gene calls are TRBV28 and TRBJ1-5; D might be TRBD1 (5 bases). CDR1 MDHEN and CDR2 SYDVKM come from the germline V gene. The V end was cut by 7 bases, the J end by 5 bases, with 15 bases between. This CDR3 contains 14 residues. DNA of the CDR3: TGTGCCAGCAATAACGACAGCCTCGATCAGCCCCAGCATTTT. Protein: CASNNDSLDQPQHF.

The V and J genes are TRBV5-1 and TRBJ2-3; no clear D. The germline V gene has CDR1 SGHRS and CDR2 YFSETQ. Trimming shortened V by 7 bases and J by 2 bases, and 14 bases separated the two germline ends. The CDR3 spans 14 residues. In DNA, the CDR3 is TGCGCCAGCTGCAAGTGGGCCTACACAGATACGCAGTATTTT. This sequence encodes CASCKWAYTDTQYF.

This clone was seen only once. The rearrangement uses TRBV7-9 and TRBJ1-5; D might be TRBD1 (6 bases). The CDR3 covers 17 residues. Germline V gives CDR1 SEHNR, CDR2 FQNEAQ (reference sequence). The V gene lost 2 bases and the J gene lost 6 bases, with 20 bases spanning the gap. The CDR3 DNA sequence: TGTGCCAGCAGCTTATTTAATGTGGAACAGGGCGGTCAGCCCCAGCATTTT. Its protein is CASSLFNVEQGGQPQHF.

The rearrangement links TRBV9 to TRBJ1-3, with 9 bases fitting TRBD1. The CDR3 consists of 18 residues. CDR1 is SGDLS and CDR2 is YYNGEE in the germline V gene. V gave up 3 bases and J gave up 0 bases; unmatched junction bases: 10. Written as DNA, the CDR3 is TGTGCCAGCAGCGGAGACCGGGGACAGGGAGACTCTGGAAACACCATATATTTT. Translation: CASSGDRGQGDSGNTIYF.

The chain has TRBV7-3 and TRBJ2-7, with 7 positions matching TRBD2. The CDR3 spans 15 residues. The germline V gene has CDR1 SGHTA and CDR2 FQGTGA. With V trimmed by 2 bases and J by 2 bases, 6 bases remained unmatched. CDR3 sequence: CASSLEGGGAYEQYF. The CDR3 nucleotides are TGTGCCAGCAGCTTAGAGGGCGGGGGAGCCTACGAGCAGTACTTC.

This chain joins TRBV2 and TRBJ1-4; 8 bases are shared with TRBD1. Germline lookup yields CDR1 SNHLY and CDR2 FYNNEI. The CDR3 totals 18 residues. Unmatched junction bases numbered 8, after V lost 2 bases and J lost 0 bases. CDR3 sequence (DNA): TGTGCCAGCAGTGAAAGGACAGGGTTGTTTCCAACTAATGAAAAACTGTTTTTT. It is translated as CASSERTGLFPTNEKLFF.

The gene calls are TRBV29-1 and TRBJ2-7; 11 nucleotides align to TRBD1. The CDR3 sequence is 15 residues long. Germline V gene sequence: CDR1 SQVTM, CDR2 ANQGSEA. The junction had 8 bases not matched to a gene; V was cut back by 2 bases and J by 5 bases. In nucleotides, the CDR3 is TGCAGCGTTGAAAGGCAGGACAGGGGGCGCGACGAGCAGTACTTC. Translation: CSVERQDRGRDEQYF.

The table lists this clone with a count of one. V gene TRBV6-5 combines with J gene TRBJ2-7, with D possibly matching TRBD2 (5 bases). Per the germline V gene, CDR1 is MNHEY and CDR2 is SVGAGI. V gave up 4 bases and J gave up 5 bases, with 15 bases separating them. The CDR3 sequence is 14 residues long. In DNA, the CDR3 is TGTGCCAGCAGTTTTTCAGGTGCGGGTGACGAGCAGTACTTC. This codes for CASSFSGAGDEQYF.

J is TRBJ1-3 and V is TRBV9, with D possibly being TRBD1 (5 bases). V dropped 3 bases and J dropped 4 bases, with 14 bases sitting between them. Germline CDR1 and CDR2: SGDLS and YYNGEE. The CDR3 consists of 15 residues. This chain's CDR3 is CASSGVQEPGNTIYF. In DNA, the CDR3 is TGTGCCAGCAGCGGGGTACAGGAGCCAGGAAACACCATATATTTT.

This chain joins TRBV11-2 and TRBJ2-3; TRBD2 might be the D (6 bases). CDR1 and CDR2 from the germline V gene are SGHAT and FQNNGV. The CDR3 length is 19 residues. Deletions cut 5 bases from V and 2 bases from J, with 26 bases between. DNA for the CDR3: TGTGCCAGCAGCCCGGAGGGGAAGACACGTGTCCCGCACACAGATACGCAGTATTTT. Translating gives CASSPEGKTRVPHTDTQYF.

This clone was picked up a small number of times. Germline is not matched at one junction end, which may reflect a read error. The rearrangement joins TRBV7-9 to TRBJ1-4; a weak D match, TRBD1 (6 bases). The CDR3 loop spans 12 amino acids. The germline CDR1 and CDR2 sequences are SEHNR and FQNEAQ (reference sequence). DNA for the CDR3: TGTGCCAGCAGCTCCCGCCTGGACAGTAGGGTTTTT. Amino acid sequence: CASSSRLDSRVF.

The CDR3 region is CSVVRVMNTEAFF. In nucleotides, the CDR3 is TGCAGCGTTGTCCGGGTAATGAACACTGAAGCTTTCTTT. This chain connects TRBV29-1 to TRBJ1-1, with D unclear. Germline-derived CDR1 and CDR2 are SQVTM and ANQGSEA. This CDR3 has 13 residues. V was clipped by 4 bases and J by 0 bases, with 9 bases between them.

The V and J genes are TRBV28 and TRBJ1-4; the match to TRBD1 covers 9 bases. The germline V gene encodes CDR1 MDHEN and CDR2 SYDVKM. J lost 8 bases, V lost 5 bases, and 3 bases had no gene match. The CDR3 spans 13 residues. The CDR3 sequence is CASSATGGEKLFF. CDR3 bases: TGTGCCAGCAGTGCTACAGGGGGCGAAAAACTGTTTTTT.

The rearrangement links TRBV6-1 to TRBJ1-5, with D unresolved. Trimming took off 8 bases at V and 3 bases at J, with 11 bases between the two ends. The germline CDR1 and CDR2 sequences are MNHNS and SASEGT. The CDR3 extends over 13 amino acids. This chain's CDR3 is CASLAGHNQPQHF. In DNA, the CDR3 is TGTGCCAGCCTTGCAGGTCACAATCAGCCCCAGCATTTT.